The clone carrying this T cell receptor beta chain was observed a few times. This CDR3 comprises 16 residues. Germline-derived CDR1 and CDR2 are SGHNT and YYREEE (reference sequence). V gave up 5 bases and J gave up 7 bases; unmatched junction bases: 11. CDR3-region Arm-PCR and iRepertoire HTBI primers produced the TCR beta libraries. TCRdb ran MiXCR on the multiplex PCR reads and lists one entry per CDR3 protein. The sample gives under 500,000 distinct CDR3 sequences, approximately 16% of which show up once; about 10% is in the top ten. This sample stems from a study of regulatory T cells in long-lasting Graves disease. For the study at large: Antithyroid drug use was under 3 months in newly diagnosed Graves' patients.

Time point in this sample: newly diagnosed GD, antithyroid drugs for less than 3 months. RNA isolated from PBMCs was used to make the TCR library. The same sample was also used in a study of T cells in Graves' hyperthyroidism and ophthalmopathy. That work adds: The primer set for the first-round RT-PCR of the TCR CDR3 was HTBI. Ophthalmopathy was told apart from stable hyperthyroidism by a 13 V-J model.

The clonotype comes from a woman in her 30s with Graves disease. The chain carries TRBV5-4 and TRBJ2-1; 11 bases agree with TRBD2. The sample was peripheral blood mononuclear cells (PBMCs), taken at new diagnosis, from a patient treated with antithyroid drugs. Here the CDR3 reads CASSSPIAGGMNEQFF. The DNA for the CDR3 is TGTGCCAGCAGTTCTCCGATAGCGGGGGGGATGAATGAGCAGTTCTTC. Variable domain in full (rest from reference TRBV5-4 and TRBJ2-1): ETGVTQSPTHLIKTRGQQVTLRCSSQSGHNTVSWYQQALGQGPQFIFQYYREEENGRGNFPPRFSGLQFPNYSSELNVNALELDDSALYLCASSSPIAGGMNEQFFGPGTRLTVL.